Listed below are T cell receptor beta chains from one sample, sequenced in a study of blood T cell repertoires in COVID-19. Profiling relied on immunoSEQ multiplex PCR, and the TCRdb table lists in-frame clones only, not all of them. The repertoire holds tens of thousands of clones, with about four fifths as singletons. The sample taken for sequencing was peripheral blood. The receptors originated from a woman older than 75 with acute or convalescent COVID-19. Both conserved end residues are part of each CDR3. D genes are given only for firm matches. Only some rows state a clone size, as once, few, many or a class for expanded clones.

V	D	J	size	CDR3	DNA
TRBV10-2	-	TRBJ1-2	-	CASSETDTVGYTF	TGCGCCAGCAGTGAAACTGACACCGTCGGCTACACCTTC
TRBV14	-	TRBJ2-5	-	CASSQDPGGGAGETQYF	TGTGCCAGCAGCCAAGATCCCGGCGGTGGGGCTGGAGAGACCCAGTACTTC
TRBV11-2	TRBD1	TRBJ1-2	-	CASSLVGRQGANSGYTF	TGTGCCAGCAGCTTAGTCGGCCGACAGGGGGCGAATTCGGGCTACACCTTC
TRBV27	TRBD1	TRBJ2-1	-	CASSFTGTGIYNEQFF	TGTGCCAGCAGTTTCACGGGGACAGGGATTTACAATGAGCAGTTCTTC
TRBV5-1	TRBD1	TRBJ1-3	-	CASSLGMDRGGNTIYF	TGCGCCAGCAGCTTGGGGATGGACAGGGGTGGAAACACCATATATTTT
TRBV3-1/TRBV3-2	TRBD2	TRBJ2-5	medium-sized	CASSSGLAGGQETQYF	TGTGCCAGCAGCTCCGGACTAGCGGGGGGCCAAGAGACCCAGTACTTC
TRBV6-6	-	TRBJ1-2	-	CASSYEGAPHYGYTF	TGTGCCAGCAGTTACGAAGGGGCGCCTCACTATGGCTACACCTTC
TRBV19	-	TRBJ1-2	-	CASSIDIGRLLYGYTF	TGTGCCAGTAGTATAGATATCGGCAGACTTCTCTATGGCTACACCTTC
TRBV18	-	TRBJ1-1	once	CASRGQSILNTEAFF	TGTGCCAGCCGTGGACAGTCGATCTTGAACACTGAAGCTTTCTTT
TRBV2	TRBD1	TRBJ1-4	-	CASRGQGRHEKLFF	TGTGCCAGCAGAGGACAGGGGCGGCATGAAAAACTGTTTTTT
TRBV3-1/TRBV3-2	TRBD1	TRBJ1-4	-	CASRGGSGGTEKLFF	TGTGCCAGCAGAGGGGGCTCAGGGGGGACAGAAAAACTGTTTTTT
TRBV2	TRBD1	TRBJ1-2	-	CASSRQGGDYGYTF	TGTGCCAGCAGTAGACAGGGTGGGGACTATGGCTACACCTTC
TRBV10-2	TRBD1	TRBJ1-2	medium-sized	CASGDSQSIANYGYTF	TGCGCCAGCGGGGACAGCCAGTCAATAGCTAACTATGGCTACACCTTC
TRBV5-6	TRBD1	TRBJ1-1	-	CASSTGVNTEAFF	TGTGCCAGCAGCACAGGGGTGAACACTGAAGCTTTCTTT
TRBV5-4	-	TRBJ2-3	-	CASSWTVGPDTQYF	TGTGCCAGCAGCTGGACAGTTGGCCCAGATACGCAGTATTTT
TRBV3-1/TRBV3-2	-	TRBJ2-5	-	CASSQAAGLETQYF	TGTGCCAGCAGCCAAGCAGCGGGTTTGGAGACCCAGTACTTC
TRBV7-8	TRBD2	TRBJ2-7	-	CASTPVRRTSGGAYEQYF	TGTGCCAGCACCCCAGTGCGAAGGACTAGCGGGGGGGCCTACGAGCAGTACTTC
TRBV4-1	-	TRBJ1-3	once	CASSPQGSGNTIYF	TGCGCCAGCAGCCCTCAGGGTTCTGGAAACACCATATATTTT
TRBV15	-	TRBJ1-6	few	CATSRDRTDSPLHF	TGTGCCACCAGCAGAGATCGGACAGATTCACCCCTCCACTTT
TRBV6-6	TRBD1	TRBJ1-6	-	CASREDRGFSPLHF	TGTGCCAGCAGGGAAGACAGGGGGTTTTCACCCCTCCACTTT
TRBV23-1	TRBD1	TRBJ1-1	few	CASSQSAALDRGAHTEAFF	TGCGCCAGCAGTCAATCGGCTGCTCTCGACAGGGGCGCACACACTGAAGCTTTCTTT
TRBV11-2	-	TRBJ2-3	-	CASSLLPGGGRTDTQYF	TGTGCCAGCAGCTTACTGCCGGGCGGGGGCCGCACAGATACGCAGTATTTT
TRBV9	TRBD2	TRBJ2-5	few	CASSRTSAWKETQYF	TGTGCCAGCAGCCGAACTAGCGCCTGGAAGGAGACCCAGTACTTC
TRBV5-1	TRBD2	TRBJ2-5	-	CASSFRTSGVQETQYF	TGCGCCAGCAGCTTCAGGACTAGCGGGGTCCAAGAGACCCAGTACTTC
TRBV30	-	TRBJ1-5	-	CAWAMGGRGNQPQHF	TGTGCCTGGGCTATGGGGGGTCGGGGCAATCAGCCCCAGCATTTT
TRBV5-6	TRBD1	TRBJ2-2	-	CASSLDRGWNTGELFF	TGTGCCAGCAGCTTGGACAGGGGCTGGAACACCGGGGAGCTGTTTTTT
TRBV30	TRBD1	TRBJ2-1	-	CAWRGQGAYNEQFF	TGTGCCTGGAGAGGACAGGGGGCTTACAATGAGCAGTTCTTC
TRBV2	TRBD1	TRBJ1-2	-	CASRADRGSYGYTF	TGTGCCAGCAGGGCCGACAGGGGCAGCTATGGCTACACCTTC
TRBV25-1	TRBD2	TRBJ2-1	-	CASSRGGSLYNEQFF	TGTGCCAGCAGCCGCGGGGGGTCACTATACAATGAGCAGTTCTTC
TRBV5-1	-	TRBJ2-7	-	CASSHGQNYEQYF	TGCGCCAGCAGCCATGGACAGAACTACGAGCAGTACTTC
TRBV2	-	TRBJ1-5	-	CASSGGGGGNQPQHF	TGTGCCAGCAGTGGGGGCGGGGGCGGCAATCAGCCCCAGCATTTT
TRBV2	TRBD1	TRBJ1-2	-	CASSEGFGTGSNYGYTF	TGTGCCAGCAGTGAAGGATTTGGGACAGGGTCTAACTATGGCTACACCTTC
TRBV21-1	-	TRBJ1-1	-	CASSIMSTDRGTTEAFF	TGTGCCAGCAGCATCATGTCTACGGACAGGGGGACAACTGAAGCTTTCTTT
TRBV6-5	TRBD1	TRBJ2-2	-	CASRQGRNTGELFF	TGTGCCAGCAGACAGGGGAGGAACACCGGGGAGCTGTTTTTT
TRBV4-1	-	TRBJ1-6	once	CASSQDPIPLQGHNSPLHF	TGCGCCAGCAGCCAAGATCCGATTCCCTTACAGGGTCATAATTCACCCCTCCACTTT
TRBV11-2	-	TRBJ1-4	once	CASSRKQTRSDRNEKLFF	TGTGCCAGCAGCCGAAAACAGACAAGGTCAGATAGGAATGAAAAACTGTTTTTT
TRBV4-1	-	TRBJ1-3	-	CASSAPRDSGNTIYF	TGCGCCAGCAGCGCCCCGAGGGACTCTGGAAACACCATATATTTT
TRBV19	-	TRBJ1-1	-	CASRYTLNTEAFF	TGTGCCAGTAGGTACACCCTGAACACTGAAGCTTTCTTT
TRBV4-1	TRBD1	TRBJ2-7	-	CASSQAIDRDRLYEQYF	TGCGCCAGCAGCCAAGCCATAGACCGGGACAGATTGTACGAGCAGTACTTC
TRBV10-2	-	TRBJ1-1	-	CASSAGTDTEAFF	TGCGCCAGCAGTGCGGGTACGGACACTGAAGCTTTCTTT
TRBV5-6	TRBD1	TRBJ1-2	-	CASSYRGLSGYTF	TGTGCCAGCAGCTACAGGGGGCTTAGCGGCTACACCTTC
TRBV4-1	-	TRBJ1-4	few	CASSQEAGTVFF	TGCGCCAGCAGCCAAGAAGCGGGTACGGTGTTTTTT
TRBV5-4	TRBD2	TRBJ2-3	once	CASSPTLGGVTDTQYF	TGTGCCAGCAGCCCAACTCTTGGGGGGGTCACAGATACGCAGTATTTT
TRBV3-1/TRBV3-2	TRBD1	TRBJ1-5	-	CASSHGDRGSQPQHF	TGTGCCAGCAGCCATGGAGACAGGGGTAGTCAGCCCCAGCATTTT
TRBV5-8	TRBD1	TRBJ1-4	-	CASSLDRGHEKLFF	TGTGCCAGCAGCCTCGACAGGGGGCATGAAAAACTGTTTTTT
TRBV19	TRBD1	TRBJ2-7	once	CASSWDREYEQYF	TGTGCCAGTAGTTGGGACAGGGAGTACGAGCAGTACTTC
TRBV2	-	TRBJ1-6	-	CASSAGQGDNSPLHF	TGTGCCAGCAGTGCAGGGCAGGGTGATAATTCACCCCTCCACTTT
TRBV18	TRBD1	TRBJ1-2	-	CASSPTGGLYYGYTF	TGTGCCAGCTCACCTACAGGGGGCCTTTACTATGGCTACACCTTC
TRBV19	-	TRBJ1-1	-	CASSIGGRMNTEAFF	TGTGCCAGTAGTATAGGGGGCCGGATGAACACTGAAGCTTTCTTT
TRBV7-2	-	TRBJ2-5	-	CASSVGRTPGTQYF	TGTGCCAGCAGCGTCGGACGGACTCCAGGGACCCAGTACTTC
TRBV18	TRBD1	TRBJ2-7	-	CASSPHRQGSYEQYF	TGTGCCAGCTCACCGCACAGACAGGGGTCCTACGAGCAGTACTTC